This T cell receptor (beta chain) comes out of a study of spatial heterogeneity in lung cancer. At the level of the study: Untreated early-stage non-small cell lung cancer patients, fewer than 85 in total, were the donors. Study findings and constraints: Ubiquitous expanded tumor TCRs were seen in blood more at resection than at follow-up.

On this clonotype: Its antigen is not known.

This CDR3 contains 16 residues. With V trimmed by 5 bases and J by 0 bases, 5 bases remained unmatched. The germline V gene encodes CDR1 SSHAT and CDR2 FNYEAQ (reference sequence). Via MiXCR, TCRdb re-called the 5' RACE reads, giving one row per CDR3 protein. The sample contains 17,000 or so distinct CDR3 sequences, approximately 8.5% of which appear only once. Described time point: blood at routine non-recurrence follow-up after resection. Sequencing of whole RNA from tumor, nontumor lung or frozen PBMC involved no sorting. The chain is built from TRBV7-7 and TRBJ2-4, with 9 nucleotides matching TRBD1. The sample consisted of PBMCs, taken at follow-up. The origin of this receptor is a male donor with early-stage non-small cell lung cancer. The CDR3 here is CASSPGQGIAKNIQYF. The DNA for the CDR3 is TGTGCCAGCAGCCCGGGACAGGGTATAGCCAAAAACATTCAGTACTTC. Drawing the rest from reference TRBV7-7 and TRBJ2-4, the complete variable domain is GAGVSQSPRYKVTKRGQDVTLRCDPISSHATLYWYQQALGQGPEFLTYFNYEAQPDKSGLPSDRFSAERPEGSISTLTIQRTEQRDSAMYRCASSPGQGIAKNIQYFGAGTRLSVL.